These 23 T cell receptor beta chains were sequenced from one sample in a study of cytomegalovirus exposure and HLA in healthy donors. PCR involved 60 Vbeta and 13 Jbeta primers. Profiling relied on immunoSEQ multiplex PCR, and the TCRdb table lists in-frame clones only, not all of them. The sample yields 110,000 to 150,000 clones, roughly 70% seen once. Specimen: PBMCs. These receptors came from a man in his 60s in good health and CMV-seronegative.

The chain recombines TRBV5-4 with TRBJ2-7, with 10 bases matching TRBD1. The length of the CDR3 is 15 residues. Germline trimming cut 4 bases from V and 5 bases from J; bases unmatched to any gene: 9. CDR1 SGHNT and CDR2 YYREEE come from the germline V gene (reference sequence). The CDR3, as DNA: TGTGCCAGCAGCGGGGGACAGGGGAGTTATAACGAGCAGTACTTC. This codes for CASSGGQGSYNEQYF.

CDR3: CASRVAGGVRTDTQYF. The DNA of the CDR3 is TGTGCCAGCAGGGTAGCGGGAGGGGTGCGCACAGATACGCAGTATTTT. The chain uses TRBV2 and TRBJ2-3, with TRBD2 matching over 11 bases. The CDR3 contains 16 residues. V shed 6 bases, J shed 1 base, and the junction held 6 bases outside the gene matches. From germline, CDR1 is SNHLY and CDR2 FYNNEI.

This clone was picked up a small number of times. In DNA, the CDR3 is TGTGCCATCAGTCCGGGACAGGACTACGAGCAGTACTTC. It codes for CAISPGQDYEQYF. The chain carries TRBV10-3 and TRBJ2-7; 8 bases agree with TRBD1. V shed 5 bases and J 3 bases; nucleotides not matched to a gene: 3. Germline V lookup: CDR1 ENHRY, CDR2 SYGVKD. This CDR3 spans 13 amino acids.

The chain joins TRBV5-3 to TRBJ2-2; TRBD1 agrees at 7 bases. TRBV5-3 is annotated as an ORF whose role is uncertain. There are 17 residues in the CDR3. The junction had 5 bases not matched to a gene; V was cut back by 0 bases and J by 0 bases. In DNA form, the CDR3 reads TGTGCCAGAAGCTTGGCGCCGACAGGGCCGAACACCGGGGAGCTGTTTTTT. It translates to CARSLAPTGPNTGELFF.

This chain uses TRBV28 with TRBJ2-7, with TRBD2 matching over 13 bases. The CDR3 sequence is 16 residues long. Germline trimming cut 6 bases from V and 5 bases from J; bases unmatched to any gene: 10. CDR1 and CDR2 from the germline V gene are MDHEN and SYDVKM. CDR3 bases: TGTGCCAGCAGCACCCAACCGGGACTAGCGGGAAACGAGCAGTACTTC. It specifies CASSTQPGLAGNEQYF.

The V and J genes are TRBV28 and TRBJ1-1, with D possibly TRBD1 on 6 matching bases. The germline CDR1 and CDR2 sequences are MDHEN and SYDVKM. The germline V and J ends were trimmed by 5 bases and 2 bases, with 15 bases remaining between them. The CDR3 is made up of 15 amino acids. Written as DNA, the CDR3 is TGTGCCAGCAGTCAACACAGGGAACCCAACACTGAAGCTTTCTTT. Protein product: CASSQHREPNTEAFF.

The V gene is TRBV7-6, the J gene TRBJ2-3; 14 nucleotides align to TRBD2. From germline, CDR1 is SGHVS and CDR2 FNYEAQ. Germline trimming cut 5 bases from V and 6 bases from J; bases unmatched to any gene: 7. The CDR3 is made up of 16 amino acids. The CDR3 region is CASSARTSGGSDTQYF. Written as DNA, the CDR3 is TGTGCCAGCAGCGCCCGGACTAGCGGGGGGTCGGATACGCAGTATTTT. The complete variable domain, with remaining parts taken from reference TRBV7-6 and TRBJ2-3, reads GAGVSQSPRYKVTKRGQDVALRCDPISGHVSLYWYRQALGQGPEFLTYFNYEAQQDKSGLPNDRFSAERPEGSISTLTIQRTEQRDSAMYRCASSARTSGGSDTQYFGPGTRLTVL.

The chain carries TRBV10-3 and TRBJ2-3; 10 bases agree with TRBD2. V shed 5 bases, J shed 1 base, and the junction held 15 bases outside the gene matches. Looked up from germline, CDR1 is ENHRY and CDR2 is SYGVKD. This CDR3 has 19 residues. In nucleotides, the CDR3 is TGTGCCATCAGTAGAATGAAAGCGGGAGGGCCAGGGGGCACAGATACGCAGTATTTT. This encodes CAISRMKAGGPGGTDTQYF.

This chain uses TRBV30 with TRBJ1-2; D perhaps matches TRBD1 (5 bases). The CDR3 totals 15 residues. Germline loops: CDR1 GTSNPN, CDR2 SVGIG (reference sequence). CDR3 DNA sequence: TGTGTGGCTAGGAGTCCGCGGGACTTAAACTATGGCTACACCTTC. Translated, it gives CVARSPRDLNYGYTF.

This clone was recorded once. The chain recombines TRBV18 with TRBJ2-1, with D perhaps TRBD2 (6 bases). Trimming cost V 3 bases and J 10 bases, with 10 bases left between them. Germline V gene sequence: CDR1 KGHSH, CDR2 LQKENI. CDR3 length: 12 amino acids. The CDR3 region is CASSPGRGEQFF. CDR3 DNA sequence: TGTGCCAGCTCACCCGGCCGGGGGGAGCAGTTCTTC.

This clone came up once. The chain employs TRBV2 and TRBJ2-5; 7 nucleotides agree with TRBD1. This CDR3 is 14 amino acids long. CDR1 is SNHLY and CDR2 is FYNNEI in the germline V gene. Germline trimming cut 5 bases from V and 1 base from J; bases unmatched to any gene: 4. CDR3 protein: CASSLGQIQETQYF. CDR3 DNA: TGTGCCAGCAGTTTGGGACAGATCCAAGAGACCCAGTACTTC.

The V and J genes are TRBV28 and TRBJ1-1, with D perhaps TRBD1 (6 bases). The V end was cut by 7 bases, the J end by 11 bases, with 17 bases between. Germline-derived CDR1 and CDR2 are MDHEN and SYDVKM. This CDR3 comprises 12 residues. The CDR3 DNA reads TGTGCCAGCAACAAACCCCAGGGGCCGGCTTTCTTT. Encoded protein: CASNKPQGPAFF.

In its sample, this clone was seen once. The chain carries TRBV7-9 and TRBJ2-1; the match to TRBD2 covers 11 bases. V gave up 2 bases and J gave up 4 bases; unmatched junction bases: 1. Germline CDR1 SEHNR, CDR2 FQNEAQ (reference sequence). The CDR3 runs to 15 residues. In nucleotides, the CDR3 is TGTGCCAGCAGCTTAAGACTAGCGGGATACAATGAGCAGTTCTTC. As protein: CASSLRLAGYNEQFF.

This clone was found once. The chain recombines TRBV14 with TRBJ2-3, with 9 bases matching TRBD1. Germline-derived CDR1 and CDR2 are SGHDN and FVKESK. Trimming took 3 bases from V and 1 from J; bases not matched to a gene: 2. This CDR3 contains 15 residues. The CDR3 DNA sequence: TGTGCCAGCAGCCAGAGGACAGGGGGCACAGATACGCAGTATTTT. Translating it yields CASSQRTGGTDTQYF.

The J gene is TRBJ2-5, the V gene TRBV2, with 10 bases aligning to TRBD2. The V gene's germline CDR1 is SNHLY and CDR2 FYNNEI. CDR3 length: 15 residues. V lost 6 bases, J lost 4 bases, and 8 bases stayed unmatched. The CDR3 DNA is TGTGCCAGCAGCATCTTAGCGGGAGGTGGAGAGACCCAGTACTTC. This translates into CASSILAGGGETQYF.

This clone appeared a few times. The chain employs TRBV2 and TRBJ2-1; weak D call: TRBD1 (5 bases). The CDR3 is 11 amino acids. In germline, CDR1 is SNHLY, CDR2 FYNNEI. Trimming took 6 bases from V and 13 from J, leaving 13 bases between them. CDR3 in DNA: TGTGCCAGCAGACTAACAGGATACCAGTTCTTC. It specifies CASRLTGYQFF.

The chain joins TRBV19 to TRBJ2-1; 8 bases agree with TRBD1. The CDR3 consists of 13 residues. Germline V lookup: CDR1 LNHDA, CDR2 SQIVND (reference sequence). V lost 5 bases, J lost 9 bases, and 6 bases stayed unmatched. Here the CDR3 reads CASSDRGRGEQFF. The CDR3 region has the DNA TGTGCCAGTAGTGACAGGGGAAGAGGTGAGCAGTTCTTC.

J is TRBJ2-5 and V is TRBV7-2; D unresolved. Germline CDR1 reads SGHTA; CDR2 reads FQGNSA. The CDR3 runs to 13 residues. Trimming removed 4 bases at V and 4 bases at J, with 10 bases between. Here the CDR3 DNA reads TGTGCCAGCAGCTCCCCTGGAGTAGAGACCCAGTACTTC. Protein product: CASSSPGVETQYF.

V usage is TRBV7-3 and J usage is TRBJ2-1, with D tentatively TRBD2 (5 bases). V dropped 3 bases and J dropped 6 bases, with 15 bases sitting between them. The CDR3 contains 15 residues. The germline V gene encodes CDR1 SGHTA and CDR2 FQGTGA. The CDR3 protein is CASSFSPDSINEQFF. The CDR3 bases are TGTGCCAGCAGCTTTTCCCCGGACTCAATCAATGAGCAGTTCTTC.

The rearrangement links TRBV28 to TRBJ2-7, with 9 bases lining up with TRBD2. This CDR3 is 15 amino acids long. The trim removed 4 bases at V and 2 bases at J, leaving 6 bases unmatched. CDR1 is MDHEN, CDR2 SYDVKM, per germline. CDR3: CASSSSGVDPYEQYF. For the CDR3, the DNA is TGTGCCAGCAGTTCTAGCGGGGTGGACCCCTACGAGCAGTACTTC.

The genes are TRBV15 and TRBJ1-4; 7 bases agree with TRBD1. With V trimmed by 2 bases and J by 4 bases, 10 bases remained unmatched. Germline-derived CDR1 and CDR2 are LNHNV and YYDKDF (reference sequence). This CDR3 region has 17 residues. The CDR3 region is CATSRKWDSFFNEKLFF. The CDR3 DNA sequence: TGTGCCACCAGCAGAAAATGGGACAGCTTTTTTAATGAAAAACTGTTTTTT.

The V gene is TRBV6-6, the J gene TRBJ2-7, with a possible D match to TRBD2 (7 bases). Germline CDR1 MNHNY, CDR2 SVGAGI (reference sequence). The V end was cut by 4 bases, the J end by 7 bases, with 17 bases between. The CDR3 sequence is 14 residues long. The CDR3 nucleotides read TGTGCCAGCAGTTCCGGAGGGGGGGCTGGTGAGCAGTACTTC. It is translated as CASSSGGGAGEQYF.

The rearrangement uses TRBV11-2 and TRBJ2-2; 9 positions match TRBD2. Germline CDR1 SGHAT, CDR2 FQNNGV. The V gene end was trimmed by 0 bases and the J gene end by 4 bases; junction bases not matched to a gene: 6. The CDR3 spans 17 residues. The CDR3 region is CASSLDKLAGTTGELFF. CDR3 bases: TGTGCCAGCAGCTTAGATAAGCTAGCGGGAACCACCGGGGAGCTGTTTTTT.